The 27 T cell receptor beta chains presented below share a single source sample, sequenced in a study of shared clonotypes between healthy human individuals. Profiling relied on immunoSEQ multiplex PCR, and the TCRdb table lists in-frame clones only, not all of them. Among some 470,000 clones listed, about three quarters were seen once. The source material was PBMCs. The source is a woman in her 40s in good health. Some clones in this sample may be carry-over from other donors' samples.

On this clone: Other DNA sequences in this sample translate to the same CDR3. The V and J genes are TRBV5-1 and TRBJ2-3; D ambiguous. This CDR3 spans 14 amino acids. Trimming removed 4 bases from V and 0 bases from J, with 9 bases in between. Germline CDR1 and CDR2: SGHRS and YFSETQ. CDR3 sequence reads: CASSGTASTDTQYF. Written as DNA, the CDR3 is TGCGCCAGCAGCGGAACAGCTAGCACAGATACGCAGTATTTT. Looking up the rest from reference TRBV5-1 and TRBJ2-3 gives the full variable domain: KAGVTQTPRYLIKTRGQQVTLSCSPISGHRSVSWYQQTPGQGLQFLFEYFSETQRNKGNFPGRFSGRQFSNSRSEMNVSTLELGDSALYLCASSGTASTDTQYFGPGTRLTVL.

This chain links TRBV11-1 with TRBJ1-2, with 12 bases lining up with TRBD1. Germline V CDR1 and CDR2: SGHAT, FQDESV (reference sequence). This CDR3 has 16 residues. Trimming took 3 bases from V and 6 from J; bases not matched to a gene: 8. The CDR3 DNA reads TGTGCCAGCAGCTTTAGAGGGACAGGGGGCGCGGATGGCTACACCTTC. This gives the protein CASSFRGTGGADGYTF.

The chain is built from TRBV5-1 and TRBJ2-5, with 11 bases lining up with TRBD2. This CDR3 is 15 amino acids long. With V trimmed by 7 bases and J by 1 base, 6 bases remained unmatched. From germline, CDR1 is SGHRS and CDR2 YFSETQ. DNA for the CDR3: TGCGCCAGCGCAACTAGCGGGAGCCTCCAAGAGACCCAGTACTTC. It translates to CASATSGSLQETQYF.

The genes are TRBV5-8 and TRBJ1-2; D uncertain. The germline V gene has CDR1 SGHTS and CDR2 YDEGEE. The CDR3 loop spans 12 amino acids. V dropped 2 bases and J dropped 3 bases, with 5 bases sitting between them. The CDR3 region is CASSFSDYGYTF. The CDR3 bases are TGTGCCAGCAGCTTCTCAGACTATGGCTACACCTTC.

A note on this clone: One end of the junction varies from germline; a read error may be responsible. This chain connects TRBV28 to TRBJ2-2, with 9 bases that match TRBD2. The CDR3 extends over 15 amino acids. Germline V gene sequence: CDR1 MDHEN, CDR2 SYDVKM. The CDR3 nucleotides read TGTGCCAGCAATTTAGCGGGAGTCCACACCGGGGAGCTGTTTTTT. The encoded protein is CASNLAGVHTGELFF.

This clone was recorded a few times. This chain joins TRBV13 and TRBJ2-7, with TRBD2 matching 12 bases. The J segment lost 5 bases and the V segment lost 1 base, leaving 6 bases of the junction unmatched. CDR3 length: 16 residues. Per the germline V gene, CDR1 is PRHDT and CDR2 is FYEKMQ (reference sequence). CDR3 residues: CASSLAGTSGYNEQYF. The CDR3, as DNA: TGTGCCAGCAGCTTAGCAGGGACTAGCGGGTACAACGAGCAGTACTTC. Based on the CDR3 plus reference TRBV13 and TRBJ2-7, the full variable domain is AAGVIQSPRHLIKEKRETATLKCYPIPRHDTVYWYQQGPGQDPQFLISFYEKMQSDKGSIPDRFSAQQFSDYHSELNMSSLELGDSALYFCASSLAGTSGYNEQYFGPGTRLTVT.

The CDR3: CSGGWGNTEAFF. The CDR3 DNA is TGCAGCGGCGGGTGGGGGAACACTGAAGCTTTCTTT. This sequence joins TRBV29-1 and TRBJ1-1; D not certain. This CDR3 comprises 12 residues. Trimming removed 7 bases at V and 1 base at J, with 10 bases between. The germline V gene encodes CDR1 SQVTM and CDR2 ANQGSEA.

The V call is TRBV7-2, the J call TRBJ1-1; tentative D call: TRBD1 (5 bases). The V gene's germline CDR1 is SGHTA and CDR2 FQGNSA. V gave up 2 bases and J gave up 1 base, with 11 bases separating them. This CDR3 has 15 amino acids. CDR3 DNA sequence: TGTGCCAGCAGCTTAAGGGAGGGGTCGAACACTGAAGCTTTCTTT. It codes for CASSLREGSNTEAFF.

This rearrangement joins TRBV19 to TRBJ2-5; TRBD2 aligns across 8 bases. There are 14 residues in the CDR3. V dropped 1 base and J dropped 9; count of bases not matched to a gene: 7. CDR1 is LNHDA and CDR2 is SQIVND in the germline V gene (reference sequence). Here the CDR3 DNA reads TGTGCCAGTAGTATAGTTGGGGCAGCGGGGGCCCAGTACTTC. Translation gives CASSIVGAAGAQYF.

Many counts were recorded for this clone. The gene calls are TRBV4-3 and TRBJ1-4, with a possible D match to TRBD1 (5 bases). V was cut by 3 bases and J by 3 bases, with 8 bases left in between. The CDR3 sequence is 14 residues long. CDR1 and CDR2 (germline): LGHNA, YSLEER. CDR3 in amino acids: CASSHDSSNEKLFF. Written as DNA, the CDR3 is TGCGCCAGCAGCCACGACAGTTCTAATGAAAAACTGTTTTTT.

This clone was seen once. The chain carries TRBV7-8 and TRBJ1-1; D gene unclear. The germline V gene encodes CDR1 SGHVS and CDR2 FQNEAQ. The CDR3 runs 16 residues. The V end lost 5 bases, the J end lost 0 bases, and 16 bases lay between the germline ends. The CDR3 coding sequence is TGTGCCAGCAGCCTTCTTGCTGGTTCAATGAACACTGAAGCTTTCTTT. Translated: CASSLLAGSMNTEAFF. The full variable domain, its missing parts supplied by reference TRBV7-8 and TRBJ1-1, is GAGVSQSPRYKVAKRGQDVALRCDPISGHVSLFWYQQALGQGPEFLTYFQNEAQLDKSGLPSDRFFAERPEGSVSTLKIQRTQQEDSAVYLCASSLLAGSMNTEAFFGQGTRLTVV.

This clone was observed a few times. This rearrangement joins TRBV2 to TRBJ1-1; possible D gene TRBD1, 5 bases. The CDR3 totals 15 residues. V was trimmed by 0 bases and J by 5 bases, leaving 13 bases between them. The germline V gene encodes CDR1 SNHLY and CDR2 FYNNEI. The CDR3 DNA reads TGTGCCAGCAGTGAAGCATTAGTTAGGGGTACTGAAGCTTTCTTT. Translation gives CASSEALVRGTEAFF.

To note about this clone: This specimen includes other DNA sequences encoding the same CDR3. V is TRBV4-2 and J is TRBJ2-7; 12 nucleotides match TRBD2. CDR3 size: 15 residues. V was clipped by 1 base and J by 4 bases; unmatched bases: 2. Germline loops: CDR1 LGHNA, CDR2 YNFKEQ. CDR3 bases: TGTGCCAGCAGCCAAGGACTAGCGGGAGTATACGAGCAGTACTTC. This sequence encodes CASSQGLAGVYEQYF.

Comments on this clone: Its ends do not fully match the called genes, so a read error is possible. This rearrangement joins TRBV27 to TRBJ1-1; D remains ambiguous. The CDR3 has 16 residues. Looked up from germline, CDR1 is MNHEY and CDR2 is SMNVEV (reference sequence). The CDR3: CASSPNPGLRWTEASF. DNA of the CDR3: TGTGCCAGCAGCCCTAACCCGGGCCTCAGGTGGACTGAAGCTTCCTTT.

In its sample, this clone was seen a few times. Other nucleotide sequences in the sample specify the same CDR3. The chain has TRBV4-3 and TRBJ2-7; tentative D call: TRBD1 (6 bases). The CDR3 totals 14 residues. V dropped 4 bases and J dropped 1 base, with 11 bases sitting between them. CDR1 is LGHNA and CDR2 is YSLEER in the germline V gene. The CDR3 DNA reads as TGCGCCAGCAGCCCCGGGACAAGTTCCTACGAGCAGTACTTC. This encodes CASSPGTSSYEQYF.

Points on this clone: This may be a read error: a much more frequent sequence differs by one nucleotide. The chain has TRBV11-1 and TRBJ2-5; TRBD2 agrees at 9 bases. TRBJ2-7 matches the DNA end more closely, so the J call is doubtful. The CDR3 loop spans 15 amino acids. CDR1 and CDR2 (germline): SGHAT, FQDESV (reference sequence). CDR3 DNA sequence: TGTGCCCGCAGCTTAGGTTCTAGCGGGATCGGCGAGCAGTACTTC. This sequence encodes CARSLGSSGIGEQYF.

The rearrangement uses TRBV11-2 and TRBJ2-7; maybe TRBD2 (6 bases). The CDR3 is 13 residues long. Trimming cost V 5 bases and J 5 bases, with 13 bases left between them. CDR1 and CDR2 from the germline V gene are SGHAT and FQNNGV. In DNA, the CDR3 is TGTGCCAGCAGCCCCGGGAGTCTGAACGAGCAGTACTTC. It encodes CASSPGSLNEQYF.

Notes on this clone: With a much larger clone just one base away, this may be a read error. The same CDR3 can be traced to other DNA sequences in this sample. The chain uses TRBV6-1 and TRBJ2-5, with TRBD1 matching 7 bases. Germline CDR1 and CDR2: MNHNS and SASEGT. The V gene end was trimmed by 5 bases and the J gene end by 1 base; junction bases not matched to a gene: 1. The CDR3 consists of 13 residues. CDR3 DNA sequence: TGTGCCAGCAGTCGGGACAGCCAAGAGACCCAGTACTTC. Protein sequence: CASSRDSQETQYF.

As concerns this clone: A read error may explain this, as a much larger clone is one base away. The rearrangement uses TRBV28 and TRBJ2-5; D may correspond to TRBD1 or TRBD2 (6 bases each). Germline lookup yields CDR1 MDHEN and CDR2 SYDVKM. V shed 2 bases and J shed 1 base, with 17 bases lying between them. There are 17 residues in the CDR3. The CDR3 sequence: CASSLGGTWYGQETQYF. CDR3 in DNA: TGTGCCAGCAGTTTAGGCGGGACATGGTATGGCCAAGAGACCCAGTACTTC. Full variable domain (rest looked up from reference TRBV28 and TRBJ2-5): DVKVTQSSRYLVKRTGEKVFLECVQDMDHENMFWYRQDPGLGLRLIYFSYDVKMKEKGDIPEGYSVSREKKERFSLILESASTNQTSMYLCASSLGGTWYGQETQYFGPGTRLLVL.

This chain joins TRBV2 and TRBJ2-1; the D is unclear. CDR1 is SNHLY and CDR2 is FYNNEI in the germline V gene. The CDR3 has 11 residues. Between the trimmed V and J ends, which lost 4 bases and 9 bases, there was a span of 7 bases. DNA of the CDR3: TGTGCCAGCAGTGGTTCAGTTGAGCAGTTCTTC. It specifies CASSGSVEQFF.

The genes are TRBV7-9 and TRBJ2-7, with TRBD2 as a possible D gene (7 bases). This CDR3 has 12 residues. CDR1 is SEHNR, CDR2 FQNEAQ, per germline (reference sequence). V lost 6 bases and J lost 2, with 8 bases in between. The CDR3 is CASRRGPYEQYF. DNA of the CDR3: TGTGCCAGCAGGCGGGGGCCCTACGAGCAGTACTTC. The full variable domain, its missing parts supplied by reference TRBV7-9 and TRBJ2-7, is DTGVSQNPRHKITKRGQNVTFRCDPISEHNRLYWYRQTLGQGPEFLTYFQNEAQLEKSRLLSDRFSAERPKGSFSTLEIQRTEQGDSAMYLCASRRGPYEQYFGPGTRLTVT.

This sequence joins TRBV19 and TRBJ2-7; 10 bases fit TRBD2. Germline CDR1 reads LNHDA; CDR2 reads SQIVND (reference sequence). This CDR3 has 16 residues. V lost 5 bases and J lost 0; bases outside the gene matches: 7. CDR3 sequence reads: CASSPQRTSGSYEQYF. CDR3 nucleotides: TGTGCCAGTAGTCCCCAGAGGACTAGCGGCTCCTACGAGCAGTACTTC.

This clone was observed a handful of times. The rearrangement uses TRBV6-5 and TRBJ2-7; the D gene is possibly TRBD2 (5 bases). Deletions cut 0 bases from V and 2 bases from J, with 8 bases between. The CDR3 consists of 14 residues. Germline CDR1 and CDR2: MNHEY and SVGAGI. The CDR3 loop reads CASSYSRRAYEQYF. CDR3 coding DNA: TGTGCCAGCAGTTACTCGAGGCGGGCCTACGAGCAGTACTTC.

V and J are TRBV21-1 and TRBJ2-1; the table calls TRBD2, which could not be checked here. TRBV21-1 is flagged as a pseudogene. This CDR3 contains 14 residues. DNA of the CDR3: TGTGCCAGCAGCAAAGGGGGGGGATACAATGAGCAGTTCTTC. This codes for CASSKGGGYNEQFF.

This clone was detected a few times. The genes are TRBV28 and TRBJ1-5; perhaps TRBD1 as D (5 bases). CDR3 length equals 18 residues. Deletions cut 2 bases from V and 3 bases from J, with 20 bases between. CDR1 and CDR2 (germline): MDHEN, SYDVKM. CDR3 region: CASSLQGIGFSANQPQHF. The CDR3 DNA sequence: TGTGCCAGCAGTTTACAGGGTATCGGTTTTTCGGCCAATCAGCCCCAGCATTTT.

A note on this clone: This sample also contains other DNA sequences that code for the same CDR3. This chain connects TRBV30 to TRBJ2-2; TRBD2 might be the D (5 bases). The CDR3 spans 12 residues. Germline V lookup: CDR1 GTSNPN, CDR2 SVGIG (reference sequence). V lost 4 bases and J lost 6, with 9 bases in between. The CDR3 nucleotides read TGTGCCTGGAACTTAGCGCCCGGGGAGCTGTTTTTT. As protein: CAWNLAPGELFF. The whole variable domain, filled in from reference TRBV30 and TRBJ2-2, reads SQTIHQWPATLVQPVGSPLSLECTVEGTSNPNLYWYRQAAGRGLQLLFYSVGIGQISSEVPQNLSASRPQDRQFILSSKKLLLSDSGFYLCAWNLAPGELFFGEGSRLTVL.

The chain has TRBV7-8 and TRBJ2-7; D may be TRBD2 (5 bases). The CDR3 loop spans 16 amino acids. Germline CDR1 reads SGHVS; CDR2 reads FQNEAQ. Deletions cut 2 bases from V and 1 base from J, with 15 bases between. CDR3 sequence: CASSLPARTVSYEQYF. DNA of the CDR3: TGTGCCAGCAGCTTACCGGCCCGGACTGTTTCCTACGAGCAGTACTTC.